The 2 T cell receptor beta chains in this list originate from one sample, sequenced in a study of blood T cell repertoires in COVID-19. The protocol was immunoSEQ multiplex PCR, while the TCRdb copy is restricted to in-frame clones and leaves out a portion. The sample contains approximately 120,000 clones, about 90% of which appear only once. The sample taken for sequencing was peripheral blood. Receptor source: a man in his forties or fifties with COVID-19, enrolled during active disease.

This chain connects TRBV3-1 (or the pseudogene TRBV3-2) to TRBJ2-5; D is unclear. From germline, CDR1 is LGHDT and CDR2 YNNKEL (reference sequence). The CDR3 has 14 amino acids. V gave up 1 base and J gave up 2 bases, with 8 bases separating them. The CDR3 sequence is CASSQGAQQETQYF. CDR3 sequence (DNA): TGTGCCAGCAGCCAAGGGGCCCAGCAAGAGACCCAGTACTTC.

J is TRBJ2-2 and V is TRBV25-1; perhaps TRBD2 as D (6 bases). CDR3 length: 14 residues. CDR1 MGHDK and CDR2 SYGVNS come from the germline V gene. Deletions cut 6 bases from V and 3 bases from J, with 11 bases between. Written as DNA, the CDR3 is TGTGCCAGCAGGGGGGACTCGTACACCGGGGAGCTGTTTTTT. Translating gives CASRGDSYTGELFF.